The 11 T cell receptor beta chains reported below all come from one sample, sequenced in a study of blood T cell repertoires in COVID-19. Sequencing was performed with immunoSEQ multiplex PCR; in TCRdb, only in-frame clones are kept and a portion is missing. The data show approximately 250,000 clones, around 80% seen once. Sequencing was done on a sample of peripheral blood. These receptors were obtained from a human donor in a cohort sampled during active COVID-19.

The chain recombines TRBV5-4 with TRBJ2-3; 11 positions agree with TRBD1. The germline CDR1 and CDR2 sequences are SGHNT and YYREEE (reference sequence). This CDR3 contains 17 residues. The V segment lost 0 bases and the J segment 0 bases; nucleotides outside the gene matches: 3. CDR3 sequence reads: CASSLGTGGSSTDTQYF. CDR3 DNA sequence: TGTGCCAGCAGCTTGGGGACAGGGGGCTCGAGCACAGATACGCAGTATTTT.

The CDR3 coding sequence is TGTGCCAGCAGCCACCGGGACTCTGGAAACACCATATATTTT. Translation: CASSHRDSGNTIYF. This chain joins TRBV5-5 and TRBJ1-3; D is undetermined. The CDR3 runs to 14 residues. Between the trimmed V and J ends, which lost 4 bases and 0 bases, there was a span of 8 bases. Germline lookup yields CDR1 SGHKS and CDR2 YYEKEE (reference sequence). The whole variable domain, remainder taken from reference TRBV5-5 and TRBJ1-3, is DAGVTQSPTHLIKTRGQQVTLRCSPISGHKSVSWYQQVLGQGPQFIFQYYEKEERGRGNFPDRFSARQFPNYSSELNVNALLLGDSALYLCASSHRDSGNTIYFGEGSWLTVV.

The chain couples TRBV23-1 to TRBJ2-6, with TRBD2 as a possible D gene (6 bases). Being an ORF, TRBV23-1 has a function that is uncertain. This CDR3 comprises 18 residues. Trimming removed 4 bases from V and 0 bases from J, with 16 bases in between. This CDR3 reads CASSPRLRGNSGANVLTF. CDR3 sequence (DNA): TGCGCCAGCAGTCCCCGTTTGCGGGGAAACTCTGGGGCCAACGTCCTGACTTTC.

This chain uses TRBV7-9 with TRBJ2-1; possibly TRBD2 for D (6 bases). The length of the CDR3 is 14 residues. V was cut by 1 base and J by 8 bases, with 12 bases left in between. Germline V gene sequence: CDR1 SEHNR, CDR2 FQNEAQ (reference sequence). The CDR3 DNA is TGTGCCAGCAGCTTAGGGATAGGGGAGGATGAGCAGTTCTTC. Translating gives CASSLGIGEDEQFF.

The CDR3 nucleotides are TGTGCCAGCAGCCTTTCCGGGACAGGAGTCACCGGGGAGCTGTTTTTT. Protein: CASSLSGTGVTGELFF. V gene TRBV7-9 combines with J gene TRBJ2-2, with 8 nucleotides matching TRBD1. The V gene's germline CDR1 is SEHNR and CDR2 FQNEAQ (reference sequence). V lost 5 bases and J lost 4; bases outside the gene matches: 9. The CDR3 runs to 16 residues.

The chain recombines TRBV4-2 with TRBJ2-4; D is perhaps TRBD2 (5 bases). CDR3 length equals 14 residues. Deletions cut 1 base from V and 1 base from J, with 5 bases between. Looked up from germline, CDR1 is LGHNA and CDR2 is YNFKEQ. The CDR3 DNA reads TGTGCCAGCAGCCAAGGCGGGGCCAAAAACATTCAGTACTTC. Its protein is CASSQGGAKNIQYF.

The chain carries TRBV28 and TRBJ1-1, with unresolved D. CDR3 length equals 12 residues. Trimming stripped 3 bases from V and 6 bases from J, with 8 bases between. The germline V gene has CDR1 MDHEN and CDR2 SYDVKM. In nucleotides, the CDR3 is TGTGCCAGCAGTTTGACTGTCGCTGAAGCTTTCTTT. Protein: CASSLTVAEAFF.

The chain recombines TRBV10-1 with TRBJ2-7, with 13 bases matching TRBD2. The CDR3 has 16 residues. Germline V gene data show CDR1 as WNHNN and CDR2 as SYGVQD (reference sequence). V gave up 2 bases and J gave up 2 bases; unmatched junction bases: 3. The CDR3 reads CASSEGTSGTAYEQYF. In nucleotides, the CDR3 is TGCGCCAGCAGTGAGGGGACTAGCGGGACTGCCTACGAGCAGTACTTC.

V is TRBV9 and J is TRBJ2-7; possibly TRBD1 for D (5 bases). Germline CDR1 SGDLS, CDR2 YYNGEE. The CDR3 runs 14 residues. V was clipped by 2 bases and J by 9 bases, with 18 bases between them. The CDR3 nucleotides are TGTGCCAGCAGCGTGACCTGGTTGGCTCAGGGGCAGTACTTC. This gives the protein CASSVTWLAQGQYF.

The genes are TRBV28 and TRBJ1-1, with no clear D. This CDR3 contains 13 residues. V lost 7 bases to trimming and J lost 7 bases, with 16 bases between them. Germline CDR1 and CDR2: MDHEN and SYDVKM. The CDR3 region has the DNA TGTGCCAGCACCCTTCGTGGGCACGGTGAAGCTTTCTTT. Translation: CASTLRGHGEAFF.

The chain couples TRBV3-1 (or the pseudogene TRBV3-2) to TRBJ2-1; 12 nucleotides align to TRBD2. In germline, CDR1 is LGHDT, CDR2 YNNKEL (reference sequence). V was pared by 0 bases and J by 9 bases, with 9 bases of the junction left unmatched. The CDR3 is 17 amino acids. Here the CDR3 DNA reads TGTGCCAGCAGCCAAGATTCGACTAGCGGGAGTTTAGGTGAGCAGTTCTTC. This codes for CASSQDSTSGSLGEQFF.